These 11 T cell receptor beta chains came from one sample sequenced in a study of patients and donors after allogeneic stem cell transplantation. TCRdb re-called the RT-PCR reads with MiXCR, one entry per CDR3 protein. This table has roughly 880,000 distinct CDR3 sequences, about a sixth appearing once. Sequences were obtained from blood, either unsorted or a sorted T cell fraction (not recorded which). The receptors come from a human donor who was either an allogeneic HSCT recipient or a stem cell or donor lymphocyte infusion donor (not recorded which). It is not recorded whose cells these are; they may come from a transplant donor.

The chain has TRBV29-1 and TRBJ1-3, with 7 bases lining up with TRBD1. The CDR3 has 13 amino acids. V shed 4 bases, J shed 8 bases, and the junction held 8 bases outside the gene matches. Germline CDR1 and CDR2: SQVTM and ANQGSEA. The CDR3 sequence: CSVVVPGGDTIYF. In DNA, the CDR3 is TGCAGCGTTGTCGTTCCAGGGGGGGACACCATATATTTT.

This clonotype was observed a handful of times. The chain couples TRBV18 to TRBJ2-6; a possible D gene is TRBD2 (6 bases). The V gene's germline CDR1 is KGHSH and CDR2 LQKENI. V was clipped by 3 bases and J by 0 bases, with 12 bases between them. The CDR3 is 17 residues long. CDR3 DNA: TGTGCCAGCTCACCTAGTGGGAGGAACTCTGGGGCCAACGTCCTGACTTTC. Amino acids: CASSPSGRNSGANVLTF.

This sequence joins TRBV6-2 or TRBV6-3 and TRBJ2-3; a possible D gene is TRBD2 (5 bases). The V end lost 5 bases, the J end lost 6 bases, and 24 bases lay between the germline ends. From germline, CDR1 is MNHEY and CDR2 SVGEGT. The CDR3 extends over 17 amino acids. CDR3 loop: CASSPPLSSMKWDTQYF. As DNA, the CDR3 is TGTGCCAGCAGTCCACCCCTTTCTAGCATGAAGTGGGATACGCAGTATTTT.

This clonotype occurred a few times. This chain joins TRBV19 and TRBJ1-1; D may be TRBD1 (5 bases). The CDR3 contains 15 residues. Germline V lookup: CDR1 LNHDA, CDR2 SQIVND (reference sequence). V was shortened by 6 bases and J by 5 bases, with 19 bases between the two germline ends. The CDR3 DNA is TGTGCCAGTAGCCGGTTCGAGGGGTTGCGGACTGAAGCTTTCTTT. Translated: CASSRFEGLRTEAFF.

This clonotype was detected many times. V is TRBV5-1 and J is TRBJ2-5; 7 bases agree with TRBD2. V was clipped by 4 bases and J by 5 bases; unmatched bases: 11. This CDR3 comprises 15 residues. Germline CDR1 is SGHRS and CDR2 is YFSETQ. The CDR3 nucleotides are TGCGCCAGCAGCGCATGGGGAGGGCGTCAGGAGACCCAGTACTTC. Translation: CASSAWGGRQETQYF.

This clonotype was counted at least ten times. CDR3 in DNA: TGTGCCAGCAGTGAAGCAGGGGACAATGAGCAGTTCTTC. This encodes CASSEAGDNEQFF. This chain links TRBV6-1 with TRBJ2-1, with a weak D call TRBD1 (5 bases). The CDR3 covers 13 residues. The germline gives CDR1 MNHNS, CDR2 SASEGT. V lost 0 bases and J lost 5, with 5 bases in between.

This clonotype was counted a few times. The CDR3 sequence is CASSTRLHPPYNEQFF. The CDR3 DNA reads as TGTGCCAGCAGTACCAGGCTGCATCCCCCCTACAATGAGCAGTTCTTC. The V and J genes are TRBV6-1 and TRBJ2-1; D not certain. Germline loops: CDR1 MNHNS, CDR2 SASEGT. This CDR3 has 16 amino acids. V was trimmed by 5 bases and J by 2 bases, leaving 16 bases between them.

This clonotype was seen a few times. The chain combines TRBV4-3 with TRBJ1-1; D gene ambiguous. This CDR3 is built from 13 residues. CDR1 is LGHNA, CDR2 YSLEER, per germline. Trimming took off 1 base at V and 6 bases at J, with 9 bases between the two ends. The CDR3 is CASSQGGVAEAFF. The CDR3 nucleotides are TGCGCCAGCAGCCAAGGCGGTGTCGCTGAAGCTTTCTTT.

This CDR3 reads CASSLASGSHEQYF. CDR3 DNA sequence: TGTGCCAGCAGTTTGGCTAGCGGGAGCCACGAGCAGTACTTC. The genes are TRBV12-3 or TRBV12-4 and TRBJ2-7, with 10 nucleotides matching TRBD2. The CDR3 spans 14 residues. The trim removed 3 bases at V and 5 bases at J, leaving 4 bases unmatched.

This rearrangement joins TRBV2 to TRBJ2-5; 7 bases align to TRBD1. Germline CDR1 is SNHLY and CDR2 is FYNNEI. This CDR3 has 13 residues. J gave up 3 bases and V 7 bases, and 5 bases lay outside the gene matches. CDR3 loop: CASTLGQEETQYF. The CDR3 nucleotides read TGTGCCAGCACCCTTGGACAGGAAGAGACCCAGTACTTC. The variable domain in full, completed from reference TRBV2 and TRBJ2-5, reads EPEVTQTPSHQVTQMGQEVILRCVPISNHLYFYWYRQILGQKVEFLVSFYNNEISEKSEIFDDQFSVERPDGSNFTLKIRSTKLEDSAMYFCASTLGQEETQYFGPGTRLLVL.

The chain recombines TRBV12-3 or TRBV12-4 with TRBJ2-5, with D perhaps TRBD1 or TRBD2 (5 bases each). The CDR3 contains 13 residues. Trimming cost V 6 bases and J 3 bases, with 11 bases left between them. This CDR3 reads CASRPGPEETQYF. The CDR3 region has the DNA TGTGCCAGCAGACCGGGACCAGAAGAGACCCAGTACTTC.